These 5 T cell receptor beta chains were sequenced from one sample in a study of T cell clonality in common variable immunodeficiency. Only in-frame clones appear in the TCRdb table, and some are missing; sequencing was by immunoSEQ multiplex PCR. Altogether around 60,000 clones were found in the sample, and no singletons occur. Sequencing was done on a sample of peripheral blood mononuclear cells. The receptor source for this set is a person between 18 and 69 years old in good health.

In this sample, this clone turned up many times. Partial CDR3 DNA: TGCAGTGCTAGGCCAGGGACCTACGAG. Encoded protein: CSARPGTYE. In full, the CDR3 is CSARPGTYEQYF. V gene TRBV20-1 combines with J gene TRBJ2-7; tentative D call: TRBD1 (5 bases). The read is 3 residues too short to cover the CDR3 end, so that end is filled in from the germline J gene. Trimming removed 3 bases at V and 2 bases at J, with 8 bases between. This CDR3 contains 12 residues. Germline loops: CDR1 DFQATT, CDR2 SNEGSKA (reference sequence).

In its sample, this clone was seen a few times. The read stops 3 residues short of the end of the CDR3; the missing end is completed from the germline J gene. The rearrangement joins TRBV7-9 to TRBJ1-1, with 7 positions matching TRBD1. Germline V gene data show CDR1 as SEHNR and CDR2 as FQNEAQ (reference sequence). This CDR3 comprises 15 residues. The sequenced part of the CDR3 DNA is TGTGCCAGCAGCCCGGCCTGGACAGGCCCGCTCGAA. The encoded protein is CASSPAWTGPLE. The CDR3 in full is CASSPAWTGPLEAFF.

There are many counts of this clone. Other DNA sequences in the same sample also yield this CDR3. This chain's CDR3 is CSARLAGTTDTQYF. Incomplete CDR3 DNA: TGCAGTGCTCGCCTAGCGGGGACCACAGATACG. The chain joins TRBV20-1 to TRBJ2-3; 9 nucleotides match TRBD2. The read ends 3 residues early relative to the CDR3; the germline J gene fills the gap. The trim removed 5 bases at V and 2 bases at J, leaving 5 bases unmatched. CDR3 length: 14 amino acids. Looked up from germline, CDR1 is DFQATT and CDR2 is SNEGSKA (reference sequence).

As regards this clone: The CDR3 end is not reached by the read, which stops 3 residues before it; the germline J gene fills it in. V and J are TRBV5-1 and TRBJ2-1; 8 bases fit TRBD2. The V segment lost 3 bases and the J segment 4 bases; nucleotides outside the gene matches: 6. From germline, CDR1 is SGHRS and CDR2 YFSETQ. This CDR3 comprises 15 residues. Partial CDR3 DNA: TGCGCCAGCAGCTCCACTAGCGGCGATTACAATGAG. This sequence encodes CASSSTSGDYNE. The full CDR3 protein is CASSSTSGDYNEQFF.

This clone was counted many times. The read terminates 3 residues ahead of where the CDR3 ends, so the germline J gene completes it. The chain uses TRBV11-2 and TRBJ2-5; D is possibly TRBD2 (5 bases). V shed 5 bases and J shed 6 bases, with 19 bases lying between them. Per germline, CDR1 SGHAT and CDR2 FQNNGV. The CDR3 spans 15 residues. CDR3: CASSKRAAGPKTQYF. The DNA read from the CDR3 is TGTGCCAGCAGCAAGAGGGCTGCCGGTCCTAAGACC.